This TCR beta chain was captured by sequencing in a study of blood T cells in healthy people across ages. The use of a sample-barcoded 5' primer and a J-beta primer mix characterized a second PCR of about 7 to 12 cycles. TCRdb called the 5' RACE reads again in MiXCR, with one record for every CDR3 protein. The sample carries about 1.7 million distinct CDR3 sequences, 28% recorded once. This CDR3 has 14 amino acids. Trimming cost V 2 bases and J 15 bases, with 17 bases left between them. Notes on this clonotype: This clone may be a read error of a much larger clone one base away.

What was sequenced was blood. The chain couples TRBV12-3 or TRBV12-4 to TRBJ1-6; D gene uncertain. The receptor comes from a woman aged 25 to 39 in good health. The CDR3: CASSLSDHRLGLHF. As DNA, the CDR3 is TGTGCCAGCAGTTTATCCGACCACCGGCTAGGCCTCCACTTT.